This T cell receptor (beta chain) comes out of a study of type 1 regulatory T cells. Notes on the study in general: Compared with non-Tr1 cells, Tr1 cells showed a narrower TCR repertoire.

A few counts support this clonotype. The antigen is not known. Germline-derived CDR1 and CDR2 are DFQATT and SNEGSKA (reference sequence). This CDR3 spans 15 amino acids. J lost 8 bases, V lost 6 bases, and 14 bases had no gene match. In TCRdb, the reads were re-called with MiXCR into one record per CDR3 protein. The sample contains about 39,000 distinct CDR3 sequences, 10% to 15% of which appear only once. The receptor was derived from a human donor in good health. The specimen sequenced was cultured non-Tr1 T cells, either the whole culture or a sorted T cell fraction (not recorded which). This chain joins TRBV20-1 and TRBJ2-1, with TRBD2 matching 9 bases. CDR3 bases: TGCAGTGCCACCTTAGCGGGAGAGGGGAAGGATGAGCAGTTCTTC. It is translated as CSATLAGEGKDEQFF.